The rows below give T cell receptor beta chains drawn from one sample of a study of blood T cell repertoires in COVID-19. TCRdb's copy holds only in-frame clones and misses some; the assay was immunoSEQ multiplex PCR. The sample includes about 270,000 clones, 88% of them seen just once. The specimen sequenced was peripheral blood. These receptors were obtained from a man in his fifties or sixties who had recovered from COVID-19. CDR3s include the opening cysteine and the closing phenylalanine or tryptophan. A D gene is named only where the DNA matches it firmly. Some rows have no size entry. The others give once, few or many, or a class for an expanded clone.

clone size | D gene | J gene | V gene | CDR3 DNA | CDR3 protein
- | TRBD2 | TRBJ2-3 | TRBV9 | TGTGCCAGCAGCGTAGATGCCACAGCGGGGAGCACAGATACGCAGTATTTT | CASSVDATAGSTDTQYF
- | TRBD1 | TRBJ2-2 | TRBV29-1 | TGCAGCGTAACAGGGGGGAACACCGGGGAGCTGTTTTTT | CSVTGGNTGELFF
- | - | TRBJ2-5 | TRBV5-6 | TGTGCCAGCAGCTTGGGACTGCGCATCGGAGAGACCCAGTACTTC | CASSLGLRIGETQYF
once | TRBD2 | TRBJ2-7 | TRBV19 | TGTGCCAGTCGGAGAGGAGCGGGGATTAGATACGAGCAGTACTTC | CASRRGAGIRYEQYF
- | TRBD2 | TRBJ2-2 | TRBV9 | TGTGCCAGCAGCGTAAAACTAGCGCCCGACACCGGGGAGCTGTTTTTT | CASSVKLAPDTGELFF
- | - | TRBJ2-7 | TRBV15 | TGTGCCACCAGCAGAGATCGGGGAGATGAGCAGTACTTC | CATSRDRGDEQYF
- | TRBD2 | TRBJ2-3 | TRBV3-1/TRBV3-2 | TGTGCCAGCAGCCAAGTGGCGGGGGGGCCAACAGATACGCAGTATTTT | CASSQVAGGPTDTQYF
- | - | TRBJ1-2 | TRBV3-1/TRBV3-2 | TGTGCCAGCAGCCAAGATTTGTACAGCAAGTATGGCTACACCTTC | CASSQDLYSKYGYTF
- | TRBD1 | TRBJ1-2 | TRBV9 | TGTGCCAGCAGCGCCCCCCATGGGACAGGTCGCTATGGCTACACCTTC | CASSAPHGTGRYGYTF
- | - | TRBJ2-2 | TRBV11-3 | TGTGCCAGCAGCTACGGGGGTCTCGGGGAGCTGTTTTTT | CASSYGGLGELFF
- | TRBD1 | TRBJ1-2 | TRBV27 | TGTGCCAGCAGCGCACACAGGGGACGAGAGAACTATGGCTACACCTTC | CASSAHRGRENYGYTF
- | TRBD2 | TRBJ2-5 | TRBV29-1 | TGCAGCGTTGTCTGGGACTACCCAGAGACCCAGTACTTC | CSVVWDYPETQYF
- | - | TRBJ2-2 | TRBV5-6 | TGTGCCAGCAGCTTTGACAGCACCGGGGAGCTGTTTTTT | CASSFDSTGELFF
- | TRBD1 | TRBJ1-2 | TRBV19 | TGTGCCAGTAGTATAGCCGGGACAGGCTCCTATGGCTACACCTTC | CASSIAGTGSYGYTF
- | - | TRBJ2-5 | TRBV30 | TGTGCCTGGGCAACATTGGGGGGACAGCAAGAGACCCAGTACTTC | CAWATLGGQQETQYF
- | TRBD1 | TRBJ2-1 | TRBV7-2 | TGTGCCAGCAGTCAACAGGGGGCCTATGAGCAGTTCTTC | CASSQQGAYEQFF
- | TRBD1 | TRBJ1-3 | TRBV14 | TGTGCCAGCAGCCTCGGACAGGGCACTGGAAACACCATATATTTT | CASSLGQGTGNTIYF